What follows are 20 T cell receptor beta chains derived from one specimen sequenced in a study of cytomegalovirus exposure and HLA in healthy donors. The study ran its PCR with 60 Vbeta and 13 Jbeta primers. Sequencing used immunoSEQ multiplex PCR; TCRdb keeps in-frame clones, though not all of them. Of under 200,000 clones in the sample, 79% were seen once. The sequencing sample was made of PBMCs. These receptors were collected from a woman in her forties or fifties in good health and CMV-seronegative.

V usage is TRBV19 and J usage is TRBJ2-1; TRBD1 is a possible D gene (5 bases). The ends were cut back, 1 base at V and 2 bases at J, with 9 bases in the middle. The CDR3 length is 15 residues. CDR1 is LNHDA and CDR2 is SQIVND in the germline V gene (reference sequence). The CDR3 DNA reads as TGTGCCAGTAGTATAGTAAGGGGCGCCTACAATGAGCAGTTCTTC. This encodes CASSIVRGAYNEQFF.

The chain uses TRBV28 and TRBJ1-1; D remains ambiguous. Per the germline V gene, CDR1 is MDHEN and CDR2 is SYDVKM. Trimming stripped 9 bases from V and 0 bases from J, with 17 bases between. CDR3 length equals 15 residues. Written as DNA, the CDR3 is TGTGCCAGTATAGATACAGTCGGGGTGAACACTGAAGCTTTCTTT. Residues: CASIDTVGVNTEAFF. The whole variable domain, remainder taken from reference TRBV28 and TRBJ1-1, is DVKVTQSSRYLVKRTGEKVFLECVQDMDHENMFWYRQDPGLGLRLIYFSYDVKMKEKGDIPEGYSVSREKKERFSLILESASTNQTSMYLCASIDTVGVNTEAFFGQGTRLTVV.

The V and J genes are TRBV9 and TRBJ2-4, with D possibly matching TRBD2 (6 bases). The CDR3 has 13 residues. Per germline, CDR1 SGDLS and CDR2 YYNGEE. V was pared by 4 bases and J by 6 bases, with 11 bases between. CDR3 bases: TGTGCCAGCAGCTCCGTCGGGGGAAACATTCAGTACTTC. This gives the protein CASSSVGGNIQYF.

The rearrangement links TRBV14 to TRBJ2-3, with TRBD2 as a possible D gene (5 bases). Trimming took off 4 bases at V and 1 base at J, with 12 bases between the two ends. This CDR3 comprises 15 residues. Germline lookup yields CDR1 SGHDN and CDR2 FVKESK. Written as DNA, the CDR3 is TGTGCCAGCAGCCTCGAGAGGGATGGCACAGATACGCAGTATTTT. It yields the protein CASSLERDGTDTQYF.

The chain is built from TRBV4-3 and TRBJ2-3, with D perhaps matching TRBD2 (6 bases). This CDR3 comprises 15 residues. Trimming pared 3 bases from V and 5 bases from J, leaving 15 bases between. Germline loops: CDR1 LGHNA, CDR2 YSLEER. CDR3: CASSHGQGGKDTQYF. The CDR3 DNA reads TGCGCCAGCAGCCATGGGCAGGGCGGGAAAGATACGCAGTATTTT.

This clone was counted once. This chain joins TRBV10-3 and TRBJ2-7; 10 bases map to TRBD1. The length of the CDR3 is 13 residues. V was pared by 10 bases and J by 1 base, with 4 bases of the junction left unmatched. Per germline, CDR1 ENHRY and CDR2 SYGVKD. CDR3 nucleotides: TGTGCCACAGGGGACAGGGGATCCTACGAGCAGTACTTC. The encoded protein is CATGDRGSYEQYF.

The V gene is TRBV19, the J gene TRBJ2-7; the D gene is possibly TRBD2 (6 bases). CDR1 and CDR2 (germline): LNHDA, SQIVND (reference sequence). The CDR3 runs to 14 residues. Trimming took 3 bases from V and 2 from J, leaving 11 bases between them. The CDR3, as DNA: TGTGCCAGTAGTATGGTAGCGGCGACCTACGAGCAGTACTTC. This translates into CASSMVAATYEQYF.

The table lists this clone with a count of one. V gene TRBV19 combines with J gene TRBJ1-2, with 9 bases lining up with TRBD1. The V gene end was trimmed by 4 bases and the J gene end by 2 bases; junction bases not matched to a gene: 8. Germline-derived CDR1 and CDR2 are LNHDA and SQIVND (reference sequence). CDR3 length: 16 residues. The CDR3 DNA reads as TGTGCCAGTAGTACCCTAAGGACAGGGGACAACTATGGCTACACCTTC. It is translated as CASSTLRTGDNYGYTF.

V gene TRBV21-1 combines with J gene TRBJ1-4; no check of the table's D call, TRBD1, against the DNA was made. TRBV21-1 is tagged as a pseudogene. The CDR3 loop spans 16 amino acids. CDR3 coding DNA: TGTGCCAGCAGCACCAAGTCGGGACAGGGACACGAAAAACTGTTTTTT. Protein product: CASSTKSGQGHEKLFF.

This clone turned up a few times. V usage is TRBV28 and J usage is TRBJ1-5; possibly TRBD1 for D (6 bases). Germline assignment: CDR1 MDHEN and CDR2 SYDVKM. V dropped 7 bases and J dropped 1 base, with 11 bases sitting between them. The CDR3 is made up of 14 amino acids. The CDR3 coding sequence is TGTGCCAGCATGCAGGGGCCCAGCAATCAGCCCCAGCATTTT. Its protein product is CASMQGPSNQPQHF.

CDR3 nucleotide sequence: TGTGCCAGCCGATGGGAGGGCGATGAGCAGTTCTTC. Its translation is CASRWEGDEQFF. V usage is TRBV19 and J usage is TRBJ2-1; 7 nucleotides line up with TRBD2. Germline CDR1 reads LNHDA; CDR2 reads SQIVND (reference sequence). The CDR3 covers 12 residues. The junction had 7 bases not matched to a gene; V was cut back by 9 bases and J by 8 bases.

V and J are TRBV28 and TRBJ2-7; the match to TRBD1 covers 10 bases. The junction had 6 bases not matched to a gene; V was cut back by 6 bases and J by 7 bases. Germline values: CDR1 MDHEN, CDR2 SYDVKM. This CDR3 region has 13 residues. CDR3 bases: TGTGCCAGCAGACCGACAGGGGGCAAGGAGCAGTACTTC. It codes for CASRPTGGKEQYF.

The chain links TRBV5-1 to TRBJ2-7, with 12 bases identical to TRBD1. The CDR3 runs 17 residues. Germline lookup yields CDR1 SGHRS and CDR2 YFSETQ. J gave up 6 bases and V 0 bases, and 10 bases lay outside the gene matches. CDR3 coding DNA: TGCGCCAGCAGCTTGGCCTTGGGGGACAGGGGGCTTGGCGAGCAGTACTTC. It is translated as CASSLALGDRGLGEQYF.

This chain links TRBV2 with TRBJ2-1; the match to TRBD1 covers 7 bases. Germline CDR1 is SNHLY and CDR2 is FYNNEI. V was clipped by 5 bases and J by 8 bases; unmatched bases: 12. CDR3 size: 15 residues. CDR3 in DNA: TGTGCCAGCAGTATCCACAGGGGACCTTTGGATGAGCAGTTCTTC. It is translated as CASSIHRGPLDEQFF.

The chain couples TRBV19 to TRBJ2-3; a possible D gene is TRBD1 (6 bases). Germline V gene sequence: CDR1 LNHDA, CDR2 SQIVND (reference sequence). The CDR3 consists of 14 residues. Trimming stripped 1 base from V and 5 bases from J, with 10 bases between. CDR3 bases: TGTGCCAGTAGTATAGTTAACAGGGTAGATACGCAGTATTTT. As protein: CASSIVNRVDTQYF.

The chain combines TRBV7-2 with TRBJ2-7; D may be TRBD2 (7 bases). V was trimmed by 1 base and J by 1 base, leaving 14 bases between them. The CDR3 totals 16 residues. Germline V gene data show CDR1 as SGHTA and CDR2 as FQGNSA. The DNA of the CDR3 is TGTGCCAGCAGCTTAGGAGAGGGGGGGGGTTCCTACGAGCAGTACTTC. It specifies CASSLGEGGGSYEQYF. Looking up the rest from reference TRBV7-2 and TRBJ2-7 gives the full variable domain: GAGVSQSPSNKVTEKGKDVELRCDPISGHTALYWYRQSLGQGLEFLIYFQGNSAPDKSGLPSDRFSAERTGGSVSTLTIQRTQQEDSAVYLCASSLGEGGGSYEQYFGPGTRLTVT.

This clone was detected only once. The CDR3 loop reads CASSQELAGKNIQYF. In DNA, the CDR3 is TGCGCCAGCAGCCAAGAACTAGCGGGGAAAAACATTCAGTACTTC. V and J are TRBV4-3 and TRBJ2-4, with 10 bases matching TRBD2. CDR3 length: 15 residues. V lost 0 bases to trimming and J lost 4 bases; unmatched junction nucleotides: 0. In germline, CDR1 is LGHNA, CDR2 YSLEER.

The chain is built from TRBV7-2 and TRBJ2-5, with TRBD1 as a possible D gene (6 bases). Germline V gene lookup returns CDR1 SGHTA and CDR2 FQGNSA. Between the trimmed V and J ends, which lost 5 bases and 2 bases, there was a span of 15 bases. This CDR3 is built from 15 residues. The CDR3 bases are TGTGCCAGCAGCAATGGAGGACAGATACAAGAGACCCAGTACTTC. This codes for CASSNGGQIQETQYF.

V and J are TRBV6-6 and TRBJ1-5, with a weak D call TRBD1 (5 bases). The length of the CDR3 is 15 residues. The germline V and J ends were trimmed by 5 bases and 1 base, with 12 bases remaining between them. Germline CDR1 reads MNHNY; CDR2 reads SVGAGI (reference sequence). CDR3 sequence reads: CASSQGLSSNQPQHF. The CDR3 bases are TGTGCCAGCAGTCAGGGACTTTCGAGCAATCAGCCCCAGCATTTT.

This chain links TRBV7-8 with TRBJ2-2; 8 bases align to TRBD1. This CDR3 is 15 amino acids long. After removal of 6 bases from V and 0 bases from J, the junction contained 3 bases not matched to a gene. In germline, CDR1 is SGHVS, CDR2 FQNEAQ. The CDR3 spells CASRTDRANTGELFF. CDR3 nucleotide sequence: TGTGCCAGCAGGACGGACAGGGCGAACACCGGGGAGCTGTTTTTT. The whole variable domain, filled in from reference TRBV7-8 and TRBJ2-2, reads GAGVSQSPRYKVAKRGQDVALRCDPISGHVSLFWYQQALGQGPEFLTYFQNEAQLDKSGLPSDRFFAERPEGSVSTLKIQRTQQEDSAVYLCASRTDRANTGELFFGEGSRLTVL.